These T cell receptor beta chains were read from a single sample in a study of technical replicates of blood from four donors. Libraries were prepared by immunoSEQ multiplex PCR; TCRdb keeps only in-frame clonotypes and omits some of them. The sample lists some 60,000 clones, about 90% occurring once. Sequenced material: PBMCs. All receptors come from a human donor in good health. Some clones in this sample may be carry-over from other donors' samples. Both conserved end residues are part of each CDR3. Each record gives: J gene, V gene, D gene, clone size, CDR3 DNA, CDR3 protein. The D gene is left open where the match is weak. Only some rows state a clone size, as once, few, many or a class for expanded clones.

TRBJ2-3 | TRBV4-2 | TRBD2 | - | TGTGCCAGCAGCCAAGGGAAGGCCAGCGGGGGGGTAGATACGCAGTATTTT | CASSQGKASGGVDTQYF
TRBJ2-5 | TRBV4-1 | TRBD2 | - | TGCGCCAGCAGCCAAATAGCGGGAGAGGTGGGGGAGACCCAGTACTTC | CASSQIAGEVGETQYF
TRBJ2-2 | TRBV7-3 | TRBD1 | once | TGTGCCAGCAGCCTAACCGGGACAGCCACCGGGGAGCTGTTTTTT | CASSLTGTATGELFF
TRBJ2-5 | TRBV11-1 | TRBD2 | - | TGTGCCAGCAGCAGCGGGGGAGGAAAAGAGACCCAGTACTTC | CASSSGGGKETQYF
TRBJ1-1 | TRBV7-2 | - | few | TGTGCCAGCAGCCTACAGGGCATCACTGAAGCTTTCTTT | CASSLQGITEAFF
TRBJ2-1 | TRBV2 | - | - | TGTGCCAGCAGTCTGAGGAGCACCTACAATGAGCAGTTCTTC | CASSLRSTYNEQFF
TRBJ2-1 | TRBV5-6 | TRBD1 | - | TGTGCCAGCAACCTATTCCGGGGACAGACTTTCTACAATGAGCAGTTCTTC | CASNLFRGQTFYNEQFF
TRBJ1-2 | TRBV7-2 | - | - | TGTGCCAGCAGCTTGGTTCTCTACCGGTCTGGCTACACCTTC | CASSLVLYRSGYTF
TRBJ2-3 | TRBV7-9 | TRBD1 | - | TGTGCCAGCAGCTTAGGGAGGACAGGGGTTACAGATACGCAGTATTTT | CASSLGRTGVTDTQYF
TRBJ1-6 | TRBV27 | - | - | TGTGCCAGCAGTCCCTGGACAGCCGACCCTAATTCACCCCTCCACTTT | CASSPWTADPNSPLHF
TRBJ1-4 | TRBV5-1 | - | - | TGCGCCAGCAGCTCGGGGGGCCCTAATGAAAAACTGTTTTTT | CASSSGGPNEKLFF
TRBJ1-1 | TRBV2 | - | - | TGTGCCAGCAGTCAAGGGAGAGGAATCACTGAAGCTTTCTTT | CASSQGRGITEAFF
TRBJ2-1 | TRBV7-2 | TRBD2 | - | TGTGCCAGCAGCTTCCTCCGGGAGGGGTCGAATGAGCAGTTCTTC | CASSFLREGSNEQFF
TRBJ1-4 | TRBV4-3 | - | - | TGCGCCAGCAGCCAAGACTACTCGGGACACGGAAATGAAAAACTGTTTTTT | CASSQDYSGHGNEKLFF
TRBJ2-2 | TRBV2 | TRBD1 | - | TGTGCCAGCAGTGGGACAGGGGGAACCCCCGGGGAGCTGTTTTTT | CASSGTGGTPGELFF
TRBJ1-2 | TRBV5-4 | TRBD1 | - | TGTGCCAGCAGCTACCTAGGACAGGGGGCCAATGGCTACACCTTC | CASSYLGQGANGYTF